These 22 T cell receptor beta chains came from one sample sequenced in a study of shared clonotypes between healthy human individuals. Profiled with immunoSEQ multiplex PCR; TCRdb holds only in-frame clones, not every one. The table lists some 2.1 million clones, roughly 95% of them singletons. Selected positively for CCR7 and CD45RO-negative, naive CD8 cells excluded terminally differentiated effector memory CD45RA+ cells. Source material: naive CD8+ T cells sorted from blood. These receptors were collected from a man between 18 and 35 years old in good health.

V and J are TRBV7-3 and TRBJ2-1; 7 nucleotides agree with TRBD2. Germline trimming cut 5 bases from V and 5 bases from J; bases unmatched to any gene: 9. The CDR3 spans 15 residues. Germline-derived CDR1 and CDR2 are SGHTA and FQGTGA. The CDR3 sequence is CASSPLAGQHNEQFF. CDR3 DNA: TGTGCCAGCAGCCCCTTAGCGGGCCAACACAATGAGCAGTTCTTC.

The chain is built from TRBV2 and TRBJ2-5; no clear D gene. V gave up 2 bases and J gave up 5 bases, with 12 bases separating them. CDR1 is SNHLY, CDR2 FYNNEI, per germline. The CDR3 is 14 residues long. CDR3 sequence: CASSESRPIETQYF. The DNA for the CDR3 is TGTGCCAGCAGTGAAAGTCGGCCCATTGAGACCCAGTACTTC.

V usage is TRBV6-1 and J usage is TRBJ2-1; 8 bases match TRBD1. Germline V gene data show CDR1 as MNHNS and CDR2 as SASEGT. Trimming cost V 1 base and J 6 bases; bases outside gene matches: 11. This CDR3 spans 17 amino acids. CDR3 sequence: CASSEEFFPGTGNEQFF. The DNA of the CDR3 is TGTGCCAGCAGTGAAGAATTTTTTCCCGGGACAGGCAATGAGCAGTTCTTC.

This clone was recorded a few times. The V call is TRBV28, the J call TRBJ1-6; the match to TRBD1 covers 8 bases. V shed 4 bases, J shed 7 bases, and the junction held 0 bases outside the gene matches. This CDR3 has 13 amino acids. CDR1 is MDHEN and CDR2 is SYDVKM in the germline V gene. The DNA of the CDR3 is TGTGCCAGCAGTTGGACAGGGAATTCACCCCTCCACTTT. Its translation: CASSWTGNSPLHF.

The chain has TRBV30 and TRBJ2-7; D unclear. Trimming cost V 4 bases and J 1 base, with 11 bases left between them. The CDR3 totals 13 residues. Germline V gene sequence: CDR1 GTSNPN, CDR2 SVGIG (reference sequence). CDR3 bases: TGTGCCTGGACCCCGGACCTATCCTACGAGCAGTACTTC. Its protein product is CAWTPDLSYEQYF.

Here the CDR3 DNA reads TGCGCCAGCAGCTTAGCCGCGAGACAGGGGGTAGGAGGCAATCAGCCCCAGCATTTT. It yields the protein CASSLAARQGVGGNQPQHF. The chain combines TRBV5-1 with TRBJ1-5; TRBD1 aligns across 9 bases. V was clipped by 2 bases and J by 2 bases; unmatched bases: 14. CDR1 is SGHRS, CDR2 YFSETQ, per germline. This CDR3 comprises 19 residues.

CDR3 sequence: CASSQDRDNYEQYF. The CDR3, as DNA: TGTGCCAGCAGCCAGGACAGGGACAACTACGAGCAGTACTTC. The rearrangement links TRBV5-4 to TRBJ2-7; 8 positions match TRBD1. CDR1 SGHNT and CDR2 YYREEE come from the germline V gene (reference sequence). V was pared by 4 bases and J by 3 bases, with 6 bases of the junction left unmatched. The length of the CDR3 is 14 residues. Variable domain in full (rest from reference TRBV5-4 and TRBJ2-7): ETGVTQSPTHLIKTRGQQVTLRCSSQSGHNTVSWYQQALGQGPQFIFQYYREEENGRGNFPPRFSGLQFPNYSSELNVNALELDDSALYLCASSQDRDNYEQYFGPGTRLTVT.

The chain combines TRBV7-9 with TRBJ1-1; D is uncertain. Germline CDR1 reads SEHNR; CDR2 reads FQNEAQ (reference sequence). This CDR3 region has 18 residues. Deletions cut 1 base from V and 0 bases from J, with 18 bases between. In DNA, the CDR3 is TGTGCCAGCAGCTTAGGGCGTTGGCTAGGACCGTTGAACACTGAAGCTTTCTTT. It is translated as CASSLGRWLGPLNTEAFF. The full variable domain, rest sourced from reference TRBV7-9 and TRBJ1-1, is DTGVSQNPRHKITKRGQNVTFRCDPISEHNRLYWYRQTLGQGPEFLTYFQNEAQLEKSRLLSDRFSAERPKGSFSTLEIQRTEQGDSAMYLCASSLGRWLGPLNTEAFFGQGTRLTVV.

This clone was recorded once. The chain recombines TRBV19 with TRBJ2-7; tentative D call: TRBD2 (5 bases). This CDR3 comprises 11 residues. CDR1 is LNHDA, CDR2 SQIVND, per germline (reference sequence). V lost 7 bases and J 3 bases, leaving 7 bases between the germline ends. In nucleotides, the CDR3 is TGTGCCAGTAAAGGACTCTACGAGCAGTACTTC. Its protein is CASKGLYEQYF.

On this clone itself: Other DNA sequences within the sample encode an identical CDR3. The rearrangement links TRBV5-1 to TRBJ2-7; D unresolved. The CDR3 extends over 12 amino acids. Trimming took 4 bases from V and 0 from J, leaving 5 bases between them. The germline V gene encodes CDR1 SGHRS and CDR2 YFSETQ. The CDR3 region has the DNA TGCGCCAGCAGCGGCGGCTCCTACGAGCAGTACTTC. Its protein product is CASSGGSYEQYF.

The chain carries TRBV7-8 and TRBJ1-3; no definite D call. Looked up from germline, CDR1 is SGHVS and CDR2 is FQNEAQ. The CDR3 runs 12 residues. The germline V and J ends were trimmed by 1 base and 13 bases, with 11 bases remaining between them. The CDR3: CASSLGAGKIYF. The CDR3 coding sequence is TGTGCCAGCAGCTTAGGGGCCGGCAAAATATATTTT.

The CDR3, as DNA: TGTGCCAGCAGTTACGGACAGGGAAGGGAGCAGTACTTC. This gives the protein CASSYGQGREQYF. The genes are TRBV6-5 and TRBJ2-7; 8 bases match TRBD1. The length of the CDR3 is 13 residues. Germline V gene data show CDR1 as MNHEY and CDR2 as SVGAGI. With V trimmed by 2 bases and J by 7 bases, 4 bases remained unmatched.

The V gene is TRBV5-1, the J gene TRBJ2-7; either TRBD1 or TRBD2 may supply D (6 bases each). V was cut by 0 bases and J by 4 bases, with 14 bases left in between. Germline V gene data show CDR1 as SGHRS and CDR2 as YFSETQ. This CDR3 contains 15 residues. CDR3 in amino acids: CASSLETGARYEQYF. In nucleotides, the CDR3 is TGCGCCAGCAGCTTGGAAACGGGGGCAAGGTACGAGCAGTACTTC.

The chain carries TRBV7-3 and TRBJ2-7, with TRBD1 matching 12 bases. The CDR3 has 15 residues. Germline V gene sequence: CDR1 SGHTA, CDR2 FQGTGA. Losses at the gene ends were 5 bases for V and 3 bases for J; bases not matched to a gene: 5. CDR3: CASSEGTGGIYEQYF. The CDR3 DNA reads TGTGCCAGCAGCGAGGGGACAGGGGGCATCTACGAGCAGTACTTC.

The V call is TRBV7-8, the J call TRBJ2-7; TRBD2 matches 7 bases. Germline CDR1 SGHVS, CDR2 FQNEAQ. This CDR3 is built from 16 residues. V gave up 4 bases and J gave up 7 bases; unmatched junction bases: 16. The CDR3 here is CASSSRMAGENGEQYF. The CDR3 DNA is TGTGCCAGCAGCTCACGTATGGCGGGAGAAAACGGGGAGCAGTACTTC.

This clone was counted once. V gene TRBV7-2 combines with J gene TRBJ2-2; D gene uncertain. The CDR3 contains 14 residues. The germline V gene has CDR1 SGHTA and CDR2 FQGNSA. V lost 3 bases and J 2 bases, leaving 7 bases between the germline ends. The CDR3 coding sequence is TGTGCCAGCAGCTTTCTCCACAACACCGGGGAGCTGTTTTTT. Its translation: CASSFLHNTGELFF.

The chain recombines TRBV7-9 with TRBJ2-5; 9 positions match TRBD1. This CDR3 is 16 amino acids long. CDR1 SEHNR and CDR2 FQNEAQ come from the germline V gene (reference sequence). V was clipped by 4 bases and J by 3 bases; unmatched bases: 9. The CDR3: CASSSAGTGSEETQYF. CDR3 coding DNA: TGTGCCAGCAGCTCAGCCGGGACAGGGTCGGAAGAGACCCAGTACTTC.

The J gene is TRBJ2-3, the V gene TRBV5-8, with D maybe TRBD2 (5 bases). The V end was cut by 0 bases, the J end by 2 bases, with 10 bases between. From germline, CDR1 is SGHTS and CDR2 YDEGEE. This CDR3 has 15 amino acids. As DNA, the CDR3 is TGTGCCAGCAGCTTGGCTAGCCGATTCACAGATACGCAGTATTTT. This translates into CASSLASRFTDTQYF.

This chain connects TRBV6-1 to TRBJ2-1, with 7 bases aligning to TRBD1. CDR1 and CDR2 from the germline V gene are MNHNS and SASEGT. This CDR3 is built from 15 residues. V was clipped by 3 bases and J by 4 bases; unmatched bases: 6. Here the CDR3 DNA reads TGTGCCAGCAGTGATCGACAGGGTTCTTACAATGAGCAGTTCTTC. Translating it yields CASSDRQGSYNEQFF.

The CDR3 nucleotides are TGTGCCAGCAGTGAAACCTTTGATGCTAATGAAAAACTGTTTTTT. Translating it yields CASSETFDANEKLFF. The rearrangement joins TRBV2 to TRBJ1-4, with D hard to call. Trimming took 2 bases from V and 3 from J, leaving 10 bases between them. CDR3 size: 15 residues. Germline values: CDR1 SNHLY, CDR2 FYNNEI.

This clone was detected once. CDR3: CASSVVGTVLSGYTF. The DNA for the CDR3 is TGTGCCAGCAGCGTAGTTGGGACAGTCCTCAGTGGCTACACCTTC. The genes are TRBV9 and TRBJ1-2; 7 nucleotides agree with TRBD1. With V trimmed by 0 bases and J by 7 bases, 9 bases remained unmatched. The CDR3 contains 15 residues. The germline V gene has CDR1 SGDLS and CDR2 YYNGEE. Drawing the rest from reference TRBV9 and TRBJ1-2, the complete variable domain is DSGVTQTPKHLITATGQRVTLRCSPRSGDLSVYWYQQSLDQGLQFLIQYYNGEERAKGNILERFSAQQFPDLHSELNLSSLELGDSALYFCASSVVGTVLSGYTFGSGTRLTVV.

This chain links TRBV6-1 with TRBJ1-1; D unclear. V was clipped by 3 bases and J by 3 bases, with 8 bases between them. CDR1 is MNHNS and CDR2 is SASEGT in the germline V gene. This CDR3 contains 13 residues. CDR3 coding DNA: TGTGCCAGCAGTGATTGGAGCGACACTGAAGCTTTCTTT. Its translation is CASSDWSDTEAFF.